This TCR beta chain was obtained from a study of T cell clusters in autoimmune cytopenias. Study as a whole: TRB sequencing had a median approximately 52,000 reads and roughly 2,400 distinct clonotypes per sample.

About this clonotype: Its antigen remains unknown.

There are 15 residues in the CDR3. Per germline, CDR1 SGHTA and CDR2 FQGNSA. Study-wide results and limits: TRB repertoire shifts in secondary cytopenia and chronic lymphocytic leukemia mostly reflected lymphoma, not autoimmunity. Physiological T cell clusters of healthy donors were apparently absent in primary autoimmune cytopenia patients. Healthy donors had about 2.8-fold more exclusive TRB clusters than active autoimmune hepatitis patients.

TRB rearrangements were amplified by touch-down multiplex PCR with mixed TRB-A/B primers. TCRdb re-analyzed the multiplex PCR reads; it lists each CDR3 protein once, without DNA. The sample holds over 10,000 distinct CDR3 sequences. Some 39,000 genome equivalents of blood DNA were amplified for TRB. This TCR came from a human donor with an autoimmune cytopenia or autoimmune hepatitis (not recorded which). The V call is TRBV7-2, the J call TRBJ2-3; with no DNA, the TCRdb D assignment of TRBD1 cannot be verified. Specimen: peripheral blood. CDR3 sequence reads: CASSLARGRTDTQYF.